These 15 T cell receptor beta chains were sequenced from one sample in a study of Ad26.COV2.S vaccination and SARS-CoV-2 variants. The method was immunoSEQ multiplex PCR; TCRdb's version includes in-frame clones alone and lacks a portion of them. Among roughly 700,000 clones listed, around 89% were seen once. The treatment is: approximately 18 received Ad26.COV2.S at low or high dose, single or two shots; about 5 received placebo; per-sample allocation not given. Sampling happened 63 days after the first vaccine or placebo injection. The sequenced sample was peripheral blood, obtained in a trial of Ad26.COV2.S vaccine versus placebo. The receptors originated from a person aged 18-65 years who received the Ad26.COV2.S COVID-19 vaccine or a placebo.

The gene calls are TRBV6-2 or TRBV6-3 and TRBJ1-5; 7 nucleotides match TRBD1. From germline, CDR1 is MNHEY and CDR2 SVGEGT. The CDR3 consists of 12 residues. With V trimmed by 5 bases and J by 6 bases, 1 base remained unmatched. The CDR3 nucleotides read TGTGCCAGCAGTAGACAGGGTCAGCCCCAGCATTTT. It translates to CASSRQGQPQHF.

The chain joins TRBV5-1 to TRBJ1-1, with D maybe TRBD1 (5 bases). V lost 3 bases to trimming and J lost 1 base, with 10 bases between them. This CDR3 has 14 amino acids. The germline V gene encodes CDR1 SGHRS and CDR2 YFSETQ. CDR3 in DNA: TGCGCCAGCAGCTGGGGGGACCCGAACACTGAAGCTTTCTTT. This codes for CASSWGDPNTEAFF.

A few counts support this clone. The sample holds other DNA sequences that translate to the same CDR3. The chain combines TRBV5-1 with TRBJ2-7; 8 bases match TRBD1. The junction had 6 bases not matched to a gene; V was cut back by 0 bases and J by 4 bases. The CDR3 has 15 amino acids. CDR1 is SGHRS, CDR2 YFSETQ, per germline. CDR3 sequence: CASSLVPGGSYEQYF. CDR3 DNA sequence: TGCGCCAGCAGCTTGGTGCCAGGGGGCTCGTACGAGCAGTACTTC.

The rearrangement joins TRBV7-2 to TRBJ1-4; no clear D. This CDR3 is 12 amino acids long. V lost 0 bases and J lost 8, with 4 bases in between. Germline V gene data show CDR1 as SGHTA and CDR2 as FQGNSA. As DNA, the CDR3 is TGTGCCAGCAGCTTAGCAGCAGAAAAACTGTTTTTT. Translated: CASSLAAEKLFF.

There are a few counts of this clone. CDR3: CSVGGVYEQYF. The CDR3, as DNA: TGCAGCGTTGGTGGGGTCTACGAGCAGTACTTC. The V and J genes are TRBV29-1 and TRBJ2-7; no clear D. The CDR3 contains 11 residues. Germline CDR1 and CDR2: SQVTM and ANQGSEA. With 4 bases removed from V and 3 bases from J, the gap between germline ends came to 7 bases.

The chain combines TRBV30 with TRBJ1-6; 10 positions match TRBD1. Germline V gene sequence: CDR1 GTSNPN, CDR2 SVGIG (reference sequence). This CDR3 is built from 15 residues. The junction had 3 bases not matched to a gene; V was cut back by 3 bases and J by 4 bases. This CDR3 reads CAWRGDRGYNSPLHF. The CDR3 coding sequence is TGTGCCTGGAGGGGGGACAGGGGTTATAATTCACCCCTCCACTTT.

The genes are TRBV28 and TRBJ1-5; a weak D match, TRBD1 (6 bases). The germline CDR1 and CDR2 sequences are MDHEN and SYDVKM. The CDR3 has 16 amino acids. Trimming took 7 bases from V and 1 from J, leaving 17 bases between them. The CDR3 loop reads CASKMGGAGSNQPQHF. The CDR3 bases are TGTGCCAGCAAAATGGGGGGGGCGGGAAGCAATCAGCCCCAGCATTTT.

The V call is TRBV21-1, the J call TRBJ2-1; TRBD2 is the table's D call and was not checked against the DNA. TRBV21-1 is labeled a pseudogene. CDR3 size: 16 residues. CDR3 nucleotide sequence: TGTGCCAGCACCTATAGCGGGGGGGTACCCTACAATGAGCAGTTCTTC. Amino acid sequence: CASTYSGGVPYNEQFF.

This chain links TRBV6-6 with TRBJ1-6; tentatively, D is TRBD1 (5 bases). The CDR3 has 14 amino acids. Between the trimmed V and J ends, which lost 8 bases and 7 bases, there was a span of 15 bases. Germline lookup yields CDR1 MNHNY and CDR2 SVGAGI (reference sequence). CDR3 nucleotides: TGTGCCAGCCTGGGCGGGACTGCAAATTCACCCCTCCACTTT. Protein sequence: CASLGGTANSPLHF.

This clone was seen a single time. The V call is TRBV11-2, the J call TRBJ2-7, with 9 bases that match TRBD1. The CDR3 extends over 14 amino acids. CDR1 and CDR2 (germline): SGHAT, FQNNGV. Losses at the gene ends were 5 bases for V and 0 bases for J; bases not matched to a gene: 2. For the CDR3, the DNA is TGTGCCAGCAGCCAGACAGGGGGCTCCTACGAGCAGTACTTC. It encodes CASSQTGGSYEQYF.

The gene calls are TRBV5-6 and TRBJ2-1, with 9 bases matching TRBD2. This CDR3 is built from 14 residues. Trimming took 6 bases from V and 4 from J; bases not matched to a gene: 5. Germline V gene lookup returns CDR1 SGHDT and CDR2 YYEEEE. CDR3 sequence (DNA): TGTGCCAGCACTGGACTAGCGAAATACAATGAGCAGTTCTTC. This encodes CASTGLAKYNEQFF. Supplemented by reference TRBV5-6 and TRBJ2-1, the full variable domain reads DAGVTQSPTHLIKTRGQQVTLRCSPKSGHDTVSWYQQALGQGPQFIFQYYEEEERQRGNFPDRFSGHQFPNYSSELNVNALLLGDSALYLCASTGLAKYNEQFFGPGTRLTVL.

The rearrangement links TRBV19 to TRBJ2-7; TRBD1 aligns across 8 bases. The germline CDR1 and CDR2 sequences are LNHDA and SQIVND (reference sequence). Trimming took 5 bases from V and 3 from J; bases not matched to a gene: 15. The CDR3 length is 17 residues. Here the CDR3 DNA reads TGTGCCAGTAGTGGTGGCAGGGGGCGAAAAAAAGACTACGAGCAGTACTTC. This encodes CASSGGRGRKKDYEQYF.

This clone has only one observation. V and J are TRBV6-2 or TRBV6-3 and TRBJ1-3; no reliable D call. V lost 5 bases and J 4 bases, leaving 12 bases between the germline ends. CDR1 MNHEY and CDR2 SVGEGT come from the germline V gene. This CDR3 spans 14 amino acids. The CDR3 here is CASSAPGAGNTIYF. DNA of the CDR3: TGTGCCAGCAGTGCACCTGGCGCCGGAAACACCATATATTTT.

The V call is TRBV2, the J call TRBJ2-7; 9 positions match TRBD2. There are 14 residues in the CDR3. Germline V gene data show CDR1 as SNHLY and CDR2 as FYNNEI. With 9 bases clipped from V and 3 bases from J, the junction kept 9 bases outside the gene matches. The CDR3 coding sequence is TGTGCCAGTGGGGCGATTAGCGGGAGCTACGAGCAGTACTTC. It encodes CASGAISGSYEQYF.

The rearrangement uses TRBV23-1 and TRBJ2-7; 10 bases map to TRBD1. TRBV23-1 has ORF status, its function being uncertain. Trimming cost V 4 bases and J 2 bases; bases outside gene matches: 11. There are 17 residues in the CDR3. CDR3 amino acids: CASSRHSDRGKTYEQYF. CDR3 DNA: TGCGCCAGCAGTCGCCACTCGGACAGGGGGAAGACCTACGAGCAGTACTTC.